Following are 25 T cell receptor beta chains from one sample sequenced in a study of PD-1 blockade in classical Hodgkin lymphoma. Measured with immunoSEQ multiplex PCR; TCRdb has only the in-frame clones, and not every one. The sample shows roughly 64,000 clones, roughly nine tenths of them seen only once. Time point: cycle 4 day 1 (C4D1), after less than 7 weeks of nivolumab. Each patient experienced a relapse that followed autologous stem cell transplantation, and brentuximab vedotin exposure varied. The source was peripheral blood mononuclear cells (PBMCs), collected before the fourth cycle of nivolumab. The receptor set was obtained from a human donor with classical Hodgkin lymphoma.

This chain connects TRBV30 to TRBJ1-4; D is possibly TRBD1 (5 bases). V was cut by 0 bases and J by 10 bases, with 15 bases left in between. Germline values: CDR1 GTSNPN, CDR2 SVGIG (reference sequence). This CDR3 region has 14 residues. As DNA, the CDR3 is TGTGCCTGGAGTGTCGGGACGCGGGGCCCAAAACTGTTTTTT. It is translated as CAWSVGTRGPKLFF.

CDR3 bases: TGTGCCAGCAGCTTGGTTTTCTTGTCGGGGGCCCCTGGCTACACCTTC. It specifies CASSLVFLSGAPGYTF. The chain is built from TRBV5-6 and TRBJ1-2, with D maybe TRBD1 (6 bases). CDR3 length: 16 amino acids. In germline, CDR1 is SGHDT, CDR2 YYEEEE. The germline V and J ends were trimmed by 0 bases and 7 bases, with 19 bases remaining between them. Drawing the rest from reference TRBV5-6 and TRBJ1-2, the complete variable domain is DAGVTQSPTHLIKTRGQQVTLRCSPKSGHDTVSWYQQALGQGPQFIFQYYEEEERQRGNFPDRFSGHQFPNYSSELNVNALLLGDSALYLCASSLVFLSGAPGYTFGSGTRLTVV.

The gene calls are TRBV29-1 and TRBJ1-1, with D perhaps TRBD1 (6 bases). The CDR3 contains 14 residues. Trimming cost V 4 bases and J 6 bases, with 18 bases left between them. CDR1 is SQVTM and CDR2 is ANQGSEA in the germline V gene. This chain's CDR3 is CSVGHHRVSAEAFF. The CDR3 nucleotides are TGCAGCGTTGGGCATCACAGGGTCAGCGCTGAAGCTTTCTTT.

The chain combines TRBV6-4 with TRBJ1-3; the D is unclear. This CDR3 spans 16 amino acids. Trimming stripped 2 bases from V and 0 bases from J, with 11 bases between. Germline assignment: CDR1 MRHNA and CDR2 SNTAGT. The CDR3 nucleotides read TGTGCCAGCAGTGACGGGAAGACGTACTCTGGAAACACCATATATTTT. It is translated as CASSDGKTYSGNTIYF.

This chain links TRBV2 with TRBJ2-2, with D maybe TRBD1 (5 bases). In germline, CDR1 is SNHLY, CDR2 FYNNEI. This CDR3 is built from 13 residues. With 6 bases removed from V and 1 base from J, the gap between germline ends came to 6 bases. The CDR3 loop reads CASRGENTGELFF. CDR3 nucleotides: TGTGCCAGCAGAGGGGAGAACACCGGGGAGCTGTTTTTT.

The V gene is TRBV2, the J gene TRBJ1-2, with D unresolved. Germline CDR1 is SNHLY and CDR2 is FYNNEI. The CDR3 is 11 amino acids. V lost 2 bases and J lost 6, with 4 bases in between. CDR3 sequence: CASSESHGYTF. The DNA for the CDR3 is TGTGCCAGCAGTGAATCCCATGGCTACACCTTC.

The chain couples TRBV14 to TRBJ1-6; D perhaps matches TRBD1 (5 bases). CDR3 length: 16 residues. The V and J ends lost 1 base and 8 bases respectively, with 15 bases between them. The germline CDR1 and CDR2 sequences are SGHDN and FVKESK. CDR3 in DNA: TGTGCCAGCAGCCAAGGTGACCGAGGGGTTGATTCACCCCTCCACTTT. This sequence encodes CASSQGDRGVDSPLHF. The full variable domain, rest sourced from reference TRBV14 and TRBJ1-6, is EAGVTQFPSHSVIEKGQTVTLRCDPISGHDNLYWYRRVMGKEIKFLLHFVKESKQDESGMPNNRFLAERTGGTYSTLKVQPAELEDSGVYFCASSQGDRGVDSPLHFGNGTRLTVT.

CDR3 bases: TGTGCCAGCAGCTTAGTGGAAGGACCGGAAGCTTTCTTT. This encodes CASSLVEGPEAFF. The chain combines TRBV7-8 with TRBJ1-1; D is unclear. Germline lookup yields CDR1 SGHVS and CDR2 FQNEAQ. CDR3 length equals 13 residues. The V gene lost 1 base and the J gene lost 8 bases, with 11 bases spanning the gap.

The chain links TRBV6-5 to TRBJ1-2; the D gene is possibly TRBD1 (6 bases). The ends were cut back, 2 bases at V and 4 bases at J, with 8 bases in the middle. The V gene's germline CDR1 is MNHEY and CDR2 SVGAGI. The CDR3 extends over 13 amino acids. The CDR3 sequence is CASSYDRRYGYTF. The CDR3 DNA follows: TGTGCCAGCAGTTACGACAGGCGCTATGGCTACACCTTC.

V usage is TRBV6-1 and J usage is TRBJ2-1, with TRBD1 identical over 10 bases. The J segment lost 5 bases and the V segment lost 4 bases, leaving 5 bases of the junction unmatched. Germline V gives CDR1 MNHNS, CDR2 SASEGT. This CDR3 spans 15 amino acids. The CDR3 region is CASSVWGQGNNEQFF. In nucleotides, the CDR3 is TGTGCCAGCAGTGTATGGGGACAGGGGAACAATGAGCAGTTCTTC.

This chain connects TRBV6-6 to TRBJ2-5, with TRBD1 matching 10 bases. The length of the CDR3 is 11 residues. Germline V lookup: CDR1 MNHNY, CDR2 SVGAGI (reference sequence). The V gene end was trimmed by 7 bases and the J gene end by 14 bases; junction bases not matched to a gene: 7. The CDR3 is CASMAGTGVYF. CDR3 bases: TGTGCCAGCATGGCCGGGACAGGGGTATACTTC.

The V and J genes are TRBV19 and TRBJ2-6; 9 bases align to TRBD1. In germline, CDR1 is LNHDA, CDR2 SQIVND (reference sequence). This CDR3 comprises 17 residues. Trimming removed 3 bases from V and 1 base from J; junction bases left unmatched: 4. The CDR3 nucleotides are TGTGCCAGTAGTATGGGACAGGGAGAATCTGGGGCCAACGTCCTGACTTTC. It specifies CASSMGQGESGANVLTF.

With regard to this clone: The germline gene is not matched at one end of the junction; a read error may be the cause. The chain is built from TRBV5-1 and TRBJ1-6; the D is unclear. Germline values: CDR1 SGHRS, CDR2 YFSETQ. The CDR3 extends over 12 amino acids. The CDR3 loop is CASSSNNSPLHF. CDR3 bases: TGCGCCAGCAGCTCCAATAATTCACCCCTCCACTTT. Supplemented by reference TRBV5-1 and TRBJ1-6, the full variable domain reads KAGVTQTPRYLIKTRGQQVTLSCSPISGHRSVSWYQQTPGQGLQFLFEYFSETQRNKGNFPGRFSGRQFSNSRSEMNVSTLELGDSALYLCASSSNNSPLHFGNGTRLTVT.

This clone was detected only a few times. The V and J genes are TRBV10-1 and TRBJ2-2; no reliable D call. From germline, CDR1 is WNHNN and CDR2 SYGVQD (reference sequence). This CDR3 is 14 amino acids long. Between the trimmed V and J ends, which lost 7 bases and 0 bases, there was a span of 9 bases. The DNA of the CDR3 is TGCGCCAGCACTCAACTATCGAACACCGGGGAGCTGTTTTTT. Its translation is CASTQLSNTGELFF.

The chain is built from TRBV6-5 and TRBJ2-7; the match to TRBD2 covers 15 bases. The CDR3 totals 14 residues. The V gene end was trimmed by 6 bases and the J gene end by 3 bases; junction bases not matched to a gene: 0. Germline lookup yields CDR1 MNHEY and CDR2 SVGAGI. The CDR3 sequence is CASRGLAGGYEQYF. In DNA, the CDR3 is TGTGCCAGCAGGGGACTAGCGGGGGGCTACGAGCAGTACTTC.

The chain links TRBV6-4 to TRBJ1-4; no definite D call. The CDR3 consists of 13 residues. Trimming removed 8 bases at V and 5 bases at J, with 12 bases between. Germline CDR1 is MRHNA and CDR2 is SNTAGT. The CDR3 loop is CASGLAFNEKLFF. In DNA, the CDR3 is TGTGCCAGCGGTCTTGCCTTCAATGAAAAACTGTTTTTT.

This clone has only one observation. The J gene is TRBJ2-1, the V gene TRBV7-8, with D hard to call. The CDR3 is made up of 12 amino acids. CDR1 SGHVS and CDR2 FQNEAQ come from the germline V gene. V gave up 7 bases and J gave up 10 bases, with 14 bases separating them. CDR3 bases: TGTGCCAGCACCCCTGGAAGGCAGGAGCAGTTCTTC. It specifies CASTPGRQEQFF.

This rearrangement joins TRBV19 to TRBJ1-1; the D gene is possibly TRBD1 (5 bases). This CDR3 has 13 residues. CDR1 is LNHDA, CDR2 SQIVND, per germline (reference sequence). CDR3: CAAAIQVNTEAFF. In nucleotides, the CDR3 is TGTGCAGCCGCTATACAGGTGAACACTGAAGCTTTCTTT.

The chain carries TRBV18 and TRBJ2-7; TRBD1 might be the D (6 bases). CDR1 KGHSH and CDR2 LQKENI come from the germline V gene. The V gene lost 3 bases and the J gene lost 6 bases, with 12 bases spanning the gap. The CDR3 consists of 13 residues. The CDR3 sequence: CASSPSQGREQYF. Written as DNA, the CDR3 is TGTGCCAGCTCACCCTCACAGGGCCGCGAGCAGTACTTC.

This clone appeared a single time. The chain couples TRBV27 to TRBJ2-1, with TRBD2 identical over 7 bases. In germline, CDR1 is MNHEY, CDR2 SMNVEV (reference sequence). Trimming cost V 6 bases and J 3 bases; bases outside gene matches: 11. The CDR3 extends over 16 amino acids. The CDR3 coding sequence is TGTGCCAGCAGACAAGAGATCGCGGGGGACTACAATGAGCAGTTCTTC. It translates to CASRQEIAGDYNEQFF.

This chain uses TRBV6-6 with TRBJ2-6; TRBD1 is a possible D gene (6 bases). V lost 10 bases and J lost 0, with 13 bases in between. The CDR3 consists of 15 residues. The V gene's germline CDR1 is MNHNY and CDR2 SVGAGI (reference sequence). The CDR3 DNA follows: TGTGCCACAGACAGGTCCGACTCTGGGGCCAACGTCCTGACTTTC. Its translation: CATDRSDSGANVLTF.

DNA for the CDR3: TGTGCCAGCAGTGAACCCTATGGCTACACCTTC. The encoded protein is CASSEPYGYTF. This sequence joins TRBV2 and TRBJ1-2; D remains ambiguous. The CDR3 runs 11 residues. Germline V lookup: CDR1 SNHLY, CDR2 FYNNEI. Trimming shortened V by 2 bases and J by 4 bases, and 2 bases separated the two germline ends.

This sequence joins TRBV4-1 and TRBJ2-3; 7 nucleotides line up with TRBD1. Germline values: CDR1 MGHRA, CDR2 YSYEKL. Germline trimming cut 1 base from V and 15 bases from J; bases unmatched to any gene: 13. The CDR3 is 14 amino acids. The chain's CDR3 is CASSQGLSGTEYYF. In DNA, the CDR3 is TGCGCCAGCAGCCAAGGATTATCCGGGACAGAGTATTATTTT.

The CDR3 DNA is TGTGCCACCAGCAGGTGGACAGGGACTGAAGCTTTCTTT. Protein: CATSRWTGTEAFF. This chain links TRBV15 with TRBJ1-1, with 8 bases aligning to TRBD1. Germline trimming cut 3 bases from V and 5 bases from J; bases unmatched to any gene: 2. The CDR3 is 13 amino acids. Looked up from germline, CDR1 is LNHNV and CDR2 is YYDKDF (reference sequence).

CDR3 loop: CASSQTDSPLHF. CDR3 bases: TGTGCCAGCAGCCAGACAGATTCACCCCTCCACTTT. The chain joins TRBV4-2 to TRBJ1-6; weak D call: TRBD1 (5 bases). The V end was cut by 3 bases, the J end by 8 bases, with 5 bases between. The CDR3 has 12 amino acids. Germline loops: CDR1 LGHNA, CDR2 YNFKEQ.